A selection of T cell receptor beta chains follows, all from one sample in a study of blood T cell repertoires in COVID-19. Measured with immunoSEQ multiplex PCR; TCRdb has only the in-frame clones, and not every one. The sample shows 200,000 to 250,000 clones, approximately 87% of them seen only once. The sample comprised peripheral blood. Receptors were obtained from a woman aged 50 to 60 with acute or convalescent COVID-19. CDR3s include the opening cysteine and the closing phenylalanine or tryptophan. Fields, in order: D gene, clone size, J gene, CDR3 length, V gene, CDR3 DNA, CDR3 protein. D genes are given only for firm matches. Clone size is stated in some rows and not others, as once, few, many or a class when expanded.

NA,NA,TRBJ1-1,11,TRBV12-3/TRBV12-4,TGTGCCAGCATTAAGAACACTGAAGCTTTCTTT,CASIKNTEAFF
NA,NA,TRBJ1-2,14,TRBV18,TGTGCCAGCTCACCTACGGACAGAAGGTATGGCTACACCTTC,CASSPTDRRYGYTF
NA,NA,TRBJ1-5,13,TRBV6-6,TGTGCCAGCACCAACAGCCCCAATCAGCCCCAGCATTTT,CASTNSPNQPQHF
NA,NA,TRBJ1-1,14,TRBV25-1,TGTGCCAGCAGTGACTCGACAGTGAACACTGAAGCTTTCTTT,CASSDSTVNTEAFF
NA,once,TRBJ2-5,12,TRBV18,TGTGCCAGCTCACCCTACCAAGAGACCCAGTACTTC,CASSPYQETQYF
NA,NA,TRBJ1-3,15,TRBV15,TGTGCCACCAGCAAATACCGGGGCTCTGGAAACACCATATATTTT,CATSKYRGSGNTIYF
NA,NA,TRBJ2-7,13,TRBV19,TGTGCCAGTAGTCATGGCCCGTCCTACGAGCAGTACTTC,CASSHGPSYEQYF
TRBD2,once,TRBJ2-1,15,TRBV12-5,TGTGCTAGAACCTTAGCGGGGGTAACCTACAATGAGCAGTTCTTC,CARTLAGVTYNEQFF
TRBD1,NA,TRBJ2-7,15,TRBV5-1,TGCGCCAGCAGCTTAGGACAGGGCCAAATCTACGAGCAGTACTTC,CASSLGQGQIYEQYF
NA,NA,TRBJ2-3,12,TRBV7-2,TGTGCCAGCAACGGTAGCACGGCGCCGCAGTATTTT,CASNGSTAPQYF
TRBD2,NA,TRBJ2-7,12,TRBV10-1,TGCGCCAGCAGTGAAAGCGGGAGCGAGCAGTACTTC,CASSESGSEQYF
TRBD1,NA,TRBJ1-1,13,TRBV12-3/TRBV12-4,TGTGCCAGCAGTTTAGGGTGGGACAGGGAAGCTTTCTTT,CASSLGWDREAFF
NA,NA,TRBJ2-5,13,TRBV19,TGTGCCAGTAGTATTTCGGACCAAGAGACCCAGTACTTC,CASSISDQETQYF
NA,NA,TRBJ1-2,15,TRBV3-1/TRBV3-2,TGTGCCAGCAGCCAAGTGACAGGTGCGAACTATGGCTACACCTTC,CASSQVTGANYGYTF
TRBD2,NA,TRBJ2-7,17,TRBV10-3,TGTGCCATCAGTGGCGCCGGGACTAGCGGGGGCCGTTACGAGCAGTACTTC,CAISGAGTSGGRYEQYF
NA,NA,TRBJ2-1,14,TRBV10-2,TGCGCCAGCAGTGAGTTTCGGTCCTACGATGAGCAGTTCTTC,CASSEFRSYDEQFF
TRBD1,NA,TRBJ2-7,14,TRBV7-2,TGTGCCAGCAGCTCCCGGGACAGTGTATACGAGCAGTACTTC,CASSSRDSVYEQYF
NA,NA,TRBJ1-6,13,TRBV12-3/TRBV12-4,TGTGCCAGCAGAAGGACAGATAATTCACCCCTCCACTTT,CASRRTDNSPLHF